Listed here is a single TCR beta chain. The target of this receptor is not known. The sample holds no much larger clone one base away, and base qualities are not on file. Each collaborating institution followed its own protocols to collect whole blood in K2EDTA tubes. For TCRbeta analysis, collaborator samples were shipped as frozen whole blood, as isolated PBMCs, or as DNA extracted from either sample type. V gives up 7 bases and J gives up 2 bases, and the segment between their germline ends measures 15 bases. CDR1 is given as SQVTM and CDR2 as ANQGSEA, both from the germline V gene. The CDR3 runs 13 amino acids, cysteine and phenylalanine included. Only the CDR3 portion is preserved as DNA: 39 bases, with reading frame beginning at the first base. The data are from a study of blood T cell repertoires in COVID-19 (TCRdb year 2020). In terms of the full investigation: Collaborator samples came from the United States, Italy and Spain and covered acute and convalescent phases of COVID-19. The prospective study material was composed of cDNA or gDNA derived from T cells, B-cell-depleted T cells, or PBMCs. Subjects who had been exposed to COVID-19, were actively infected with it, or had recovered from it provided the deeply sampled blood TCRbeta repertoires that made up the dataset. The repertoires were released in a freely available public database meant as a resource for research on the immune response to SARS-CoV-2. Samples were obtained from the ongoing ImmuneRACE study (first 160 participants) and from 1,200 or so subjects provided by 6 global collaborators. Sample metadata almost always included a de-identified subject ID, COVID-19 status, age in years and sex. Where available, HLA class I and class II types were taken from metadata supplied by the sample provider and were not determined by assay-based typing.

TCRbeta CDR3 regions were amplified from genomic DNA using the immunoSEQ Assay, a bias-controlled multiplex PCR. In the original analysis: Within the assay, amplification of reference gene primers was used to estimate how many nucleated cells each sample contained. Sequence reads were collapsed and filtered to measure the absolute abundance of every unique TCRbeta CDR3 rearrangement. For each sample, productive Simpson clonality was calculated as the square root of Simpson's diversity index over productive rearrangements. TCRdb provides this immuneACCESS table in a form limited to in-frame rearrangements. Some clones are lacking; in checked studies, under half of them reflect an unresolved V gene, and why the rest are absent is not known. That table furnishes V, J and clone size, whereas the DNA furnished D and trimming. The sample table holds around 13,000 clones, of which approximately 80% were seen once. The ten largest clones capture roughly 25% of the sample.

Broader findings and caveats from the paper: The quantity of clinical and demographic metadata differed by source and by participant and was supplied without curation.

Specimen: peripheral blood. Recombination connected TRBV29-1 to TRBJ2-7, with a weak D call of TRBD1 (6 bases match). The sequence derives from a middle-aged man with active or convalescent COVID-19. The CDR3 region: CSADLQGTYEQYF. The nucleotides read TGCAGCGCCGACCTCCAGGGGACCTACGAGCAGTACTTC.